This entry lists 23 T cell receptor beta chains sequenced from one sample in a study of shared clonotypes between healthy human individuals. The data were produced by immunoSEQ multiplex PCR, yet TCRdb's version contains in-frame clones alone and is incomplete. Among millions of clones listed, just over 90% were seen once. The material sequenced was naive CD4+ T cells from PBMCs. Subset defined: CD45RA+ positively selected. These receptors all stem from a man younger than 30 in good health. Some clones in this sample may be carry-over from other donors' samples.

The J gene is TRBJ1-2, the V gene TRBV7-6, with D possibly being TRBD1 (6 bases). CDR1 and CDR2 (germline): SGHVS, FNYEAQ. CDR3 length: 17 residues. V was cut by 5 bases and J by 6 bases, with 25 bases left in between. This chain's CDR3 is CASSPPLSRGGRDGYTF. For the CDR3, the DNA is TGTGCCAGCAGCCCCCCGCTTAGTCGCGGGGGGCGGGATGGCTACACCTTC.

This sequence joins TRBV6-5 and TRBJ1-2; D ambiguous. Germline CDR1 is MNHEY and CDR2 is SVGAGI. Trimming removed 7 bases from V and 8 bases from J, with 23 bases in between. The CDR3 has 15 amino acids. For the CDR3, the DNA is TGTGCCAGCATCCACCTCGACGGCGGCGTTAGCGGCTACACCTTC. Translation: CASIHLDGGVSGYTF.

The chain links TRBV28 to TRBJ2-5; 8 nucleotides agree with TRBD1. The junction had 10 bases not matched to a gene; V was cut back by 6 bases and J by 4 bases. The germline V gene has CDR1 MDHEN and CDR2 SYDVKM. CDR3 length equals 15 residues. CDR3 amino acids: CASSQPTGVGETQYF. Here the CDR3 DNA reads TGTGCCAGCAGCCAGCCGACAGGGGTCGGAGAGACCCAGTACTTC.

Here the CDR3 reads CASTSLAGVLAGTDTQYF. CDR3 DNA sequence: TGTGCCAGCACCTCTCTGGCGGGAGTCCTCGCGGGCACAGATACGCAGTATTTT. J is TRBJ2-3 and V is TRBV7-8, with TRBD2 matching 7 bases. This CDR3 has 18 amino acids. V dropped 7 bases and J dropped 1; count of bases not matched to a gene: 17. Germline V gives CDR1 SGHVS, CDR2 FQNEAQ.

This chain links TRBV28 with TRBJ1-5, with no clear D. V was pared by 6 bases and J by 6 bases, with 9 bases between. Per germline, CDR1 MDHEN and CDR2 SYDVKM. The length of the CDR3 is 12 residues. The CDR3 here is CASRGNSQPQHF. For the CDR3, the DNA is TGTGCCAGCAGGGGGAACAGTCAGCCCCAGCATTTT.

J is TRBJ1-1 and V is TRBV5-5; a weak D match, TRBD1 (6 bases). V lost 4 bases to trimming and J lost 5 bases, with 15 bases between them. Looked up from germline, CDR1 is SGHKS and CDR2 is YYEKEE (reference sequence). This CDR3 has 14 amino acids. CDR3 DNA sequence: TGTGCCAGCAGCCCACCCCAGGGGTGGACTGAAGCTTTCTTT. This translates into CASSPPQGWTEAFF.

This chain links TRBV7-2 with TRBJ2-5; D is undetermined. The CDR3 is 12 amino acids. Germline CDR1 reads SGHTA; CDR2 reads FQGNSA. Trimming removed 1 base from V and 7 bases from J, with 7 bases in between. The CDR3, as DNA: TGTGCCAGCAGCTTAGGCCGTTCGACCCAGTACTTC. This sequence encodes CASSLGRSTQYF. Looking up the rest from reference TRBV7-2 and TRBJ2-5 gives the full variable domain: GAGVSQSPSNKVTEKGKDVELRCDPISGHTALYWYRQSLGQGLEFLIYFQGNSAPDKSGLPSDRFSAERTGGSVSTLTIQRTQQEDSAVYLCASSLGRSTQYFGPGTRLLVL.

The chain links TRBV15 to TRBJ1-4, with unresolved D. This CDR3 spans 15 amino acids. V was clipped by 1 base and J by 7 bases, with 13 bases between them. From germline, CDR1 is LNHNV and CDR2 YYDKDF (reference sequence). Here the CDR3 reads CATSRVTRAFEKLFF. The CDR3 DNA reads TGTGCCACCAGCAGAGTGACGCGTGCTTTTGAAAAACTGTTTTTT.

The CDR3 loop is CASSLGGGRQNIQYF. The CDR3 region has the DNA TGTGCCAGCAGTTTAGGAGGTGGGAGGCAGAACATTCAGTACTTC. The rearrangement uses TRBV28 and TRBJ2-4; the D gene is possibly TRBD2 (6 bases). Trimming removed 2 bases from V and 7 bases from J, with 15 bases in between. CDR3 length: 15 amino acids. CDR1 MDHEN and CDR2 SYDVKM come from the germline V gene.

V gene TRBV5-1 combines with J gene TRBJ2-3; D perhaps matches TRBD1 (5 bases). This CDR3 region has 13 residues. V lost 4 bases, J lost 6 bases, and 12 bases lay in between. Germline V CDR1 and CDR2: SGHRS, YFSETQ. The CDR3 DNA reads TGCGCCAGCAGCGACGGCCCAGGGGATACGCAGTATTTT. This translates into CASSDGPGDTQYF.

The genes are TRBV6-5 and TRBJ2-7; D perhaps matches TRBD1 (6 bases). Germline assignment: CDR1 MNHEY and CDR2 SVGAGI. This CDR3 has 14 residues. Trimming left V 5 bases short and J 5 bases short, with 16 bases between. CDR3 bases: TGTGCCAGCAGTAAAAACCGGGACACCCACGAGCAGTACTTC. Protein: CASSKNRDTHEQYF.

This clone was counted a few times. The chain is built from TRBV9 and TRBJ1-4; the match to TRBD1 covers 7 bases. V was pared by 3 bases and J by 12 bases, with 17 bases of the junction left unmatched. Germline assignment: CDR1 SGDLS and CDR2 YYNGEE. CDR3 length: 16 amino acids. The chain's CDR3 is CASSASQLGQTDELFF. Here the CDR3 DNA reads TGTGCCAGCAGCGCCTCACAATTGGGACAGACGGATGAACTGTTTTTT.

Details on this clone: Other DNA variants within this sample encode the same CDR3. This chain uses TRBV9 with TRBJ2-2, with TRBD2 as a possible D gene (6 bases). This CDR3 is built from 15 residues. Looked up from germline, CDR1 is SGDLS and CDR2 is YYNGEE. Trimming stripped 0 bases from V and 2 bases from J, with 8 bases between. The CDR3 bases are TGTGCCAGCAGCGTAGTCGGGAGCAACACCGGGGAGCTGTTTTTT. Translating it yields CASSVVGSNTGELFF.

A remark on this clone: The sample carries other DNA sequences with the same CDR3. The chain combines TRBV11-3 with TRBJ1-3; D not resolved. Trimming removed 6 bases from V and 2 bases from J, with 8 bases in between. Looked up from germline, CDR1 is SGHNT and CDR2 is YENEEA. This CDR3 has 13 amino acids. CDR3 protein: CASSGGPGNTIYF. The CDR3 coding sequence is TGTGCCAGCAGTGGAGGACCTGGAAACACCATATATTTT. Full variable domain (outside the CDR3, taken from reference TRBV11-3 and TRBJ1-3): EAGVVQSPRYKIIEKKQPVAFWCNPISGHNTLYWYLQNLGQGPELLIRYENEEAVDDSQLPKDRFSAERLKGVDSTLKIQPAELGDSAVYLCASSGGPGNTIYFGEGSWLTVV.

This sequence joins TRBV27 and TRBJ1-5; 12 bases fit TRBD1. V trimming: 6 bases; J trimming: 4 bases; junction bases outside the gene matches: 7. In germline, CDR1 is MNHEY, CDR2 SMNVEV (reference sequence). The CDR3 has 16 amino acids. Written as DNA, the CDR3 is TGTGCCAGCAGAGAGGGACAGGGGGCTGGTAATCAGCCCCAGCATTTT. Amino acid sequence: CASREGQGAGNQPQHF.

This chain uses TRBV30 with TRBJ1-5, with 9 bases matching TRBD1. Germline trimming cut 7 bases from V and 6 bases from J; bases unmatched to any gene: 10. CDR1 is GTSNPN and CDR2 is SVGIG in the germline V gene (reference sequence). There are 14 residues in the CDR3. In DNA form, the CDR3 reads TGTGCCTACCAGACCGGGACAGGGTTTCAGCCCCAGCATTTT. It specifies CAYQTGTGFQPQHF.

This clone was seen once. This rearrangement joins TRBV14 to TRBJ2-7; D remains unclear. This CDR3 is built from 15 residues. The V end lost 2 bases, the J end lost 3 bases, and 14 bases lay between the germline ends. The V gene's germline CDR1 is SGHDN and CDR2 FVKESK. The DNA for the CDR3 is TGTGCCAGCAGCCAATTGGTACAGAGCTTCTACGAGCAGTACTTC. Its protein product is CASSQLVQSFYEQYF.

The chain links TRBV19 to TRBJ1-2; 9 bases agree with TRBD1. V shed 3 bases, J shed 6 bases, and the junction held 8 bases outside the gene matches. CDR1 and CDR2 (germline): LNHDA, SQIVND (reference sequence). The CDR3 length is 15 residues. CDR3 loop: CASSIFPGQGHGYTF. In DNA, the CDR3 is TGTGCCAGTAGTATTTTCCCCGGACAGGGGCATGGCTACACCTTC.

The J gene is TRBJ1-5, the V gene TRBV2; D remains unclear. This CDR3 has 14 amino acids. Per the germline V gene, CDR1 is SNHLY and CDR2 is FYNNEI. V was trimmed by 8 bases and J by 0 bases, leaving 11 bases between them. For the CDR3, the DNA is TGTGCCAGCCAGTGGCACAGTAGCAATCAGCCCCAGCATTTT. This sequence encodes CASQWHSSNQPQHF.

This chain uses TRBV5-1 with TRBJ2-7; D gene unclear. The CDR3 runs 11 residues. The V end was cut by 0 bases, the J end by 9 bases, with 7 bases between. Per the germline V gene, CDR1 is SGHRS and CDR2 is YFSETQ. The CDR3 loop reads CASSLEGLQYF. For the CDR3, the DNA is TGCGCCAGCAGCTTGGAGGGTTTGCAGTACTTC.

This sequence joins TRBV27 and TRBJ1-2, with 7 positions matching TRBD1. Germline-derived CDR1 and CDR2 are MNHEY and SMNVEV (reference sequence). Trimming removed 2 bases from V and 1 base from J; junction bases left unmatched: 4. The CDR3 extends over 15 amino acids. The CDR3 protein is CASSLLGGNNYGYTF. The CDR3 region has the DNA TGTGCCAGCAGTTTACTAGGGGGCAATAACTATGGCTACACCTTC.

On this clone itself: The sample holds other DNA sequences that translate to the same CDR3. The rearrangement joins TRBV7-3 to TRBJ2-5; the D gene is possibly TRBD2 (5 bases). Trimming left V 2 bases short and J 1 base short, with 5 bases between. Germline values: CDR1 SGHTA, CDR2 FQGTGA. There are 13 residues in the CDR3. For the CDR3, the DNA is TGTGCCAGCAGCTTACGGGGCCAAGAGACCCAGTACTTC. Amino acids: CASSLRGQETQYF.

This rearrangement joins TRBV30 to TRBJ1-2; D gene ambiguous. The CDR3 contains 14 residues. Per germline, CDR1 GTSNPN and CDR2 SVGIG (reference sequence). With 0 bases removed from V and 1 base from J, the gap between germline ends came to 9 bases. The chain's CDR3 is CAWSVGLFNYGYTF. The CDR3 DNA sequence: TGTGCCTGGAGTGTAGGCCTGTTTAACTATGGCTACACCTTC. The full variable domain, in which reference TRBV30 and TRBJ1-2 provide the parts outside the CDR3, is SQTIHQWPATLVQPVGSPLSLECTVEGTSNPNLYWYRQAAGRGLQLLFYSVGIGQISSEVPQNLSASRPQDRQFILSSKKLLLSDSGFYLCAWSVGLFNYGYTFGSGTRLTVV.